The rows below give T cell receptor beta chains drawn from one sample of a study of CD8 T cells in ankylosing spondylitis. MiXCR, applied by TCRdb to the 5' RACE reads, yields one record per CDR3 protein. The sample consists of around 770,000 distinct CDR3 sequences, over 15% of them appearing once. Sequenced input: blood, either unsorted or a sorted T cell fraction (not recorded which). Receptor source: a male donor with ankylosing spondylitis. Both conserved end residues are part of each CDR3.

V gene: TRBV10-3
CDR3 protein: CAIRALAGNYEQYF

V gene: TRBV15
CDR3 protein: CATSSSGAGELFF

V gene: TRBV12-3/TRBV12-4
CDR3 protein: CASSTTRGSGHTGELFF

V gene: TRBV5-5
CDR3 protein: CASSFRAGVAVGTEAFF

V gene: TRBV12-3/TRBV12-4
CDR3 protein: CASSPYRDTYNEQFF

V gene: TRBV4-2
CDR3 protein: CASSEAAQTDTQYF

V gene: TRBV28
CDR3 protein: CASSSDSTNTEAFF

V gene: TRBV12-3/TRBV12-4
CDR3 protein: CASSSSGRQETQYF

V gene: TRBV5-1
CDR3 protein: CASSSGTGALTTNEKLFF

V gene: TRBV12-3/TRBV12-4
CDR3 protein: CASSSQGQSYEQYF

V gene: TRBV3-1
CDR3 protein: CASSPTFGSGANVLTF

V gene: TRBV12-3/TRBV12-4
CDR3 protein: CASSSGQVKAEAFF

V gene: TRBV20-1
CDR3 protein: CSARAEGRGRDSPLHF

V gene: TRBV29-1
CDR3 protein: CSALGDYEQYF

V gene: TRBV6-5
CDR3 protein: CASSYGTGGERGYTF

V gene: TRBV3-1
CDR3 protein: CASSQEGLAGVRETQYF